This TCR beta chain was captured in a study of blood T cell repertoires in COVID-19 (dated by TCRdb to about 2020). At the level of the whole study: The collaborator samples originated in the United States, Italy and Spain and spanned the acute and convalescent phases of COVID-19. The prospective study material was composed of cDNA or gDNA derived from T cells, B-cell-depleted T cells, or PBMCs. The samples were drawn from two sources: the first 160 participants of the ongoing ImmuneRACE study, and 1,200 or so subjects contributed by 6 global collaborators. The sample metadata nearly always contained a de-identified subject ID, COVID-19 status, age in years and sex. The dataset comprised deeply sampled blood TCRbeta repertoires from subjects exposed to, actively infected with, or recovered from COVID-19. The repertoires were released in a freely available public database intended as a resource for research on the immune response to SARS-CoV-2. Where available, HLA class I and class II types were obtained from metadata supplied by the sample provider rather than from assay-based typing. Findings and caveats that apply to the study as a whole: Clinical and demographic metadata were provided uncurated, with the amount varying by source and participant.

The immunoSEQ Assay, a bias-controlled multiplex PCR, was used to amplify TCRbeta CDR3 regions from genomic DNA. The source study handled its data this way. Nucleated cell counts per sample were estimated from amplification of reference gene primers within the assay. To quantify the absolute abundance of each unique TCRbeta CDR3 rearrangement, sequence reads were collapsed and filtered. For each sample, productive Simpson clonality was calculated by taking the square root of Simpson's diversity index across productive rearrangements. Sourced from immuneACCESS, this table was stored by TCRdb with only in-frame sequences that have V and J called. A share of the clones is absent; for the studies checked, an unresolved V gene accounts for under half, and the remainder has no known explanation. V and J calls and clone size are given by that table; D and trimming were obtained from the DNA. Present in this sample are about 140,000 clones, around nine tenths of which were seen just once. The top ten hold approximately 4% of the sample.

The junction carries 11 bases between V and J, which are trimmed by 0 bases and 1 base respectively. According to the germline V gene, CDR1 reads SGDLS and CDR2 reads YYNGEE. Inclusive of the bounding cysteine and phenylalanine, the CDR3 is 15 residues long. Here the CDR3 DNA is all that survives: 45 bases in frame from base 1. As for this clone: Which antigen it targets is not known. Base quality data are lacking; no much larger clone is found one base away.

Each collaborating institution followed its own protocols to collect whole blood in K2EDTA tubes. For TCRbeta analysis, collaborator samples were shipped as frozen whole blood, as isolated PBMCs, or as DNA extracted from either sample type. The receptor chain draws on TRBV9 and TRBJ2-7, with the D gene not confidently named. The source of this sequence is a woman in her thirties or forties with acute or convalescent COVID-19. Sequenced: peripheral blood. CDR3 sequence: CASSVGGPGSYEQYF. The DNA reads TGTGCCAGCAGCGTAGGTGGCCCAGGATCCTACGAGCAGTACTTC.